Presented here are 28 T cell receptor beta chains from one specimen sequenced in a study of shared clonotypes between healthy human individuals. TCRdb's table, derived via immunoSEQ multiplex PCR, lists solely in-frame clones and lacks some. Of about 380,000 clones in the sample, about 96% were seen once. The sequenced sample consisted of memory CD8+ T cells sorted from blood. As to subset: CD45RO+ cells pooled with CCR7-negative TemRA cells. The receptors were sampled from a man aged 30-40 years in good health.

V and J are TRBV14 and TRBJ2-7; 9 bases are a match to TRBD2. Germline V gene lookup returns CDR1 SGHDN and CDR2 FVKESK. V lost 2 bases, J lost 2 bases, and 4 bases stayed unmatched. This CDR3 contains 15 residues. The CDR3 here is CASSQSSGSTYEQYF. The CDR3 region has the DNA TGTGCCAGCAGCCAAAGTAGCGGGAGCACCTACGAGCAGTACTTC.

As concerns this clone: The same CDR3 also results from other DNA sequences found in this sample. The V gene is TRBV18, the J gene TRBJ2-1; the D is unclear. The CDR3 consists of 12 residues. V was trimmed by 2 bases and J by 1 base, leaving 0 bases between them. From germline, CDR1 is KGHSH and CDR2 LQKENI. CDR3 sequence: CASSPSYNEQFF. DNA for the CDR3: TGTGCCAGCTCACCATCCTACAATGAGCAGTTCTTC.

The rearrangement links TRBV2 to TRBJ1-1, with 8 bases identical to TRBD1. Germline CDR1 SNHLY, CDR2 FYNNEI. J was trimmed by 1 base and V by 5 bases; bases with no gene match: 9. This CDR3 region has 16 residues. The CDR3 DNA follows: TGTGCCAGCAGTCTCGACAGGGGCCCGGGGAACACTGAAGCTTTCTTT. It specifies CASSLDRGPGNTEAFF.

This chain links TRBV5-1 with TRBJ2-5; D unclear. The V end was cut by 1 base, the J end by 3 bases, with 13 bases between. Germline CDR1 is SGHRS and CDR2 is YFSETQ. The CDR3 has 15 amino acids. The chain's CDR3 is CASSLSQVFKETQYF. CDR3 nucleotides: TGCGCCAGCAGCTTGAGTCAGGTTTTTAAAGAGACCCAGTACTTC.

The chain recombines TRBV10-3 with TRBJ2-2; TRBD2 might be the D (5 bases). With 3 bases removed from V and 3 bases from J, the gap between germline ends came to 14 bases. The CDR3 is made up of 16 amino acids. Per germline, CDR1 ENHRY and CDR2 SYGVKD. The CDR3, as DNA: TGTGCCATCAGTGAATTTATTAGCGCGCACACCGGGGAGCTGTTTTTT. Its protein is CAISEFISAHTGELFF.

The chain has TRBV7-9 and TRBJ1-1; D unresolved. Germline CDR1 SEHNR, CDR2 FQNEAQ (reference sequence). The CDR3 is 11 residues long. Trimming removed 3 bases at V and 8 bases at J, with 7 bases between. As DNA, the CDR3 is TGTGCCAGCAGCTTGACCGGGGAAGCTTTCTTT. It translates to CASSLTGEAFF.

On this clone: Other DNA sequences within the sample encode an identical CDR3. CDR3 loop: CASSLASGSYNEQFF. The CDR3, as DNA: TGCGCCAGCAGCTTGGCTAGCGGTTCTTACAATGAGCAGTTCTTC. V usage is TRBV5-1 and J usage is TRBJ2-1, with 7 bases identical to TRBD2. Germline values: CDR1 SGHRS, CDR2 YFSETQ. The CDR3 extends over 15 amino acids. V lost 0 bases, J lost 4 bases, and 4 bases stayed unmatched.

The V call is TRBV6-5, the J call TRBJ2-7, with 8 positions matching TRBD2. CDR1 is MNHEY and CDR2 is SVGAGI in the germline V gene. The CDR3 extends over 15 amino acids. Germline trimming cut 6 bases from V and 2 bases from J; bases unmatched to any gene: 9. This CDR3 reads CASRFTSGLPYEQYF. In nucleotides, the CDR3 is TGTGCCAGCAGGTTCACTAGCGGCCTACCCTACGAGCAGTACTTC.

The rearrangement links TRBV29-1 to TRBJ2-3, with D tentatively TRBD1 or TRBD2 (5 bases each). The CDR3 loop spans 13 amino acids. The V and J ends lost 7 bases and 4 bases respectively, with 15 bases between them. CDR1 is SQVTM and CDR2 is ANQGSEA in the germline V gene. The CDR3 here is CSAGPPGADTQYF. The CDR3 bases are TGCAGCGCAGGGCCGCCCGGGGCAGATACGCAGTATTTT.

The rearrangement uses TRBV18 and TRBJ2-7, with D uncertain. CDR1 is KGHSH, CDR2 LQKENI, per germline. Trimming took off 3 bases at V and 2 bases at J, with 14 bases between the two ends. The CDR3 runs 15 residues. This CDR3 is CASSPNGAGAYEQYF. DNA for the CDR3: TGTGCCAGCTCACCCAACGGCGCTGGGGCCTACGAGCAGTACTTC.

The chain uses TRBV5-5 and TRBJ2-1, with D tentatively TRBD1 (5 bases). Germline lookup yields CDR1 SGHKS and CDR2 YYEKEE (reference sequence). Deletions cut 0 bases from V and 3 bases from J, with 10 bases between. The CDR3 sequence is 15 residues long. In DNA, the CDR3 is TGTGCCAGCAGCTTGGTAGTGGGGCGCTACAATGAGCAGTTCTTC. Amino acid sequence: CASSLVVGRYNEQFF.

This chain connects TRBV2 to TRBJ2-2, with TRBD1 matching 7 bases. This CDR3 region has 14 residues. Per the germline V gene, CDR1 is SNHLY and CDR2 is FYNNEI. Germline trimming cut 10 bases from V and 6 bases from J; bases unmatched to any gene: 11. In DNA, the CDR3 is TGTGCCACCTGGACAGGACCGGTGGCCGGGGAGCTGTTTTTT. Its protein is CATWTGPVAGELFF.

V usage is TRBV14 and J usage is TRBJ2-1; the match to TRBD2 covers 8 bases. Losses at the gene ends were 4 bases for V and 9 bases for J; bases not matched to a gene: 11. This CDR3 is built from 15 residues. The germline gives CDR1 SGHDN, CDR2 FVKESK. CDR3 region: CASSPPREAGAEQFF. The CDR3, as DNA: TGTGCCAGCAGCCCTCCCCGGGAAGCGGGAGCTGAGCAGTTCTTC.

The chain joins TRBV19 to TRBJ2-7; either TRBD1 or TRBD2 may supply D (5 bases each). The V end lost 3 bases, the J end lost 1 base, and 22 bases lay between the germline ends. Per germline, CDR1 LNHDA and CDR2 SQIVND (reference sequence). This CDR3 has 18 amino acids. This CDR3 is CASSIGWGRGFLSYEQYF. CDR3 coding DNA: TGTGCCAGTAGTATCGGCTGGGGGAGAGGATTTTTATCCTACGAGCAGTACTTC.

This chain uses TRBV7-3 with TRBJ2-7; D is undetermined. The germline V gene has CDR1 SGHTA and CDR2 FQGTGA. V was pared by 2 bases and J by 6 bases, with 11 bases between. The CDR3 runs to 13 residues. The CDR3 here is CASSLWLSSEQYF. The CDR3 nucleotides read TGTGCCAGCAGCTTATGGCTGAGTTCCGAGCAGTACTTC.

Turning to this clone: The same CDR3 also results from other DNA sequences found in this sample. The chain is built from TRBV4-2 and TRBJ2-7; 10 positions match TRBD2. CDR1 and CDR2 (germline): LGHNA, YNFKEQ. Losses at the gene ends were 0 bases for V and 4 bases for J; bases not matched to a gene: 12. This CDR3 has 18 amino acids. The chain's CDR3 is CASSQEALTSGSGYEQYF. The CDR3 DNA reads TGTGCCAGCAGCCAAGAGGCCCTGACTAGCGGGTCCGGTTACGAGCAGTACTTC.

This clone was picked up a small number of times. Within the sample, other DNA sequences also encode this same CDR3. The genes are TRBV9 and TRBJ2-5, with D perhaps matching TRBD1 or TRBD2 (5 bases each). Germline values: CDR1 SGDLS, CDR2 YYNGEE. This CDR3 contains 13 residues. Trimming cost V 0 bases and J 3 bases, with 6 bases left between them. Here the CDR3 DNA reads TGTGCCAGCAGCGTAGGAGGGGAAGAGACCCAGTACTTC. Translating gives CASSVGGEETQYF.

The chain recombines TRBV6-5 with TRBJ2-2; 8 positions agree with TRBD1. The CDR3 contains 14 residues. The V segment lost 1 base and the J segment 8 bases; nucleotides outside the gene matches: 3. Germline CDR1 and CDR2: MNHEY and SVGAGI. This CDR3 reads CASSYLGQAGELFF. CDR3 in DNA: TGTGCCAGCAGTTACTTGGGACAGGCTGGGGAGCTGTTTTTT.

This clone was detected a few times. The chain combines TRBV2 with TRBJ2-7; 7 positions agree with TRBD2. Trimming at V came to 6 bases and at J to 3 bases, leaving 5 bases not matched to a gene. The CDR3 length is 13 residues. The V gene's germline CDR1 is SNHLY and CDR2 FYNNEI. The CDR3 coding sequence is TGTGCCAGCAGGGGCCCGGGAGGCTACGAGCAGTACTTC. This translates into CASRGPGGYEQYF. Complete variable domain (other parts from reference TRBV2 and TRBJ2-7): EPEVTQTPSHQVTQMGQEVILRCVPISNHLYFYWYRQILGQKVEFLVSFYNNEISEKSEIFDDQFSVERPDGSNFTLKIRSTKLEDSAMYFCASRGPGGYEQYFGPGTRLTVT.

The J gene is TRBJ1-1, the V gene TRBV19, with D unclear. Germline CDR1 and CDR2: LNHDA and SQIVND (reference sequence). There are 15 residues in the CDR3. The V and J ends lost 4 bases and 3 bases respectively, with 15 bases between them. The chain's CDR3 is CASSKREGRYTEAFF. The CDR3 bases are TGTGCCAGTAGTAAACGGGAGGGCCGCTACACTGAAGCTTTCTTT.

V usage is TRBV28 and J usage is TRBJ1-2, with TRBD1 as a possible D gene (5 bases). V gave up 5 bases and J gave up 7 bases, with 11 bases separating them. Germline loops: CDR1 MDHEN, CDR2 SYDVKM. The CDR3 spans 12 residues. DNA of the CDR3: TGTGCCAGCAGTCCCCACGGGGGTGGCTACACCTTC. Amino acid sequence: CASSPHGGGYTF.

This clone has only one observation. The V and J genes are TRBV19 and TRBJ2-3, with 10 bases matching TRBD2. This CDR3 contains 16 residues. Germline V gives CDR1 LNHDA, CDR2 SQIVND (reference sequence). J gave up 6 bases and V 2 bases, and 8 bases lay outside the gene matches. The CDR3 nucleotides read TGTGCCAGTAGTATAAGAGGCTCGACTAGCGGGGATACGCAGTATTTT. Translating gives CASSIRGSTSGDTQYF. Based on the CDR3 plus reference TRBV19 and TRBJ2-3, the full variable domain is DGGITQSPKYLFRKEGQNVTLSCEQNLNHDAMYWYRQDPGQGLRLIYYSQIVNDFQKGDIAEGYSVSREKKESFPLTVTSAQKNPTAFYLCASSIRGSTSGDTQYFGPGTRLTVL.

The chain couples TRBV28 to TRBJ1-4; no clear D gene. Germline V lookup: CDR1 MDHEN, CDR2 SYDVKM. Trimming removed 6 bases at V and 0 bases at J, with 8 bases between. There are 14 residues in the CDR3. The CDR3 sequence is CASSSLATNEKLFF. In DNA form, the CDR3 reads TGTGCCAGCAGCTCTCTTGCAACTAATGAAAAACTGTTTTTT.

The chain carries TRBV18 and TRBJ1-1, with no clear D. Germline assignment: CDR1 KGHSH and CDR2 LQKENI. Trimming removed 4 bases at V and 0 bases at J, with 6 bases between. CDR3 length: 13 residues. The CDR3 here is CASSLALNTEAFF. The CDR3 DNA is TGTGCCAGCTCACTGGCCCTGAACACTGAAGCTTTCTTT.

The rearrangement joins TRBV4-2 to TRBJ2-5; perhaps D is TRBD1 or TRBD2 (5 bases each). This CDR3 spans 14 amino acids. Between the trimmed V and J ends, which lost 1 base and 8 bases, there was a span of 14 bases. The germline V gene encodes CDR1 LGHNA and CDR2 YNFKEQ. CDR3 sequence (DNA): TGTGCCAGCAGCCAAGGAGGAAGAGGGGCAACCCAGTACTTC. Its protein product is CASSQGGRGATQYF.

V usage is TRBV7-2 and J usage is TRBJ1-3, with D hard to call. The CDR3 sequence is 11 residues long. V was cut by 5 bases and J by 6 bases, with 5 bases left in between. CDR1 and CDR2 from the germline V gene are SGHTA and FQGNSA. The CDR3 region has the DNA TGTGCCAGCAGCCGAATAAACACCATATATTTT. This sequence encodes CASSRINTIYF.

The chain uses TRBV28 and TRBJ2-1, with 16 positions matching TRBD2. This CDR3 has 17 residues. Trimming at V came to 7 bases and at J to 6 bases, leaving 9 bases not matched to a gene. Germline assignment: CDR1 MDHEN and CDR2 SYDVKM. The CDR3 spells CASKGLAGGPSGNEQFF. The CDR3 DNA sequence: TGTGCCAGCAAGGGACTAGCGGGAGGGCCCTCGGGCAATGAGCAGTTCTTC.

V is TRBV5-4 and J is TRBJ2-7; TRBD2 agrees at 14 bases. V lost 4 bases to trimming and J lost 4 bases; unmatched junction nucleotides: 4. Germline CDR1 and CDR2: SGHNT and YYREEE (reference sequence). The CDR3 has 15 amino acids. The CDR3 protein is CASSGGLAGVYEQYF. The CDR3 DNA is TGTGCCAGCAGCGGGGGACTAGCGGGAGTTTACGAGCAGTACTTC. The complete variable domain, with remaining parts taken from reference TRBV5-4 and TRBJ2-7, reads ETGVTQSPTHLIKTRGQQVTLRCSSQSGHNTVSWYQQALGQGPQFIFQYYREEENGRGNFPPRFSGLQFPNYSSELNVNALELDDSALYLCASSGGLAGVYEQYFGPGTRLTVT.